The following is a TCR beta chain sequence with its context. The antigen remains unidentified. Libraries were made from TCR beta cDNA, and they carried unique molecular identifiers. TCRdb redid the calling of the PCR reads with MiXCR, one entry per CDR3 protein. The table includes roughly 400,000 distinct CDR3 sequences, approximately 37% detected once. This sample was taken from a study of post-analysis software for immune sequencing data. Study results and limitations: About 5 TRBV segments (TRBV5-6, TRBV5-1 and TRBV20-1 among them) occurred more frequently in patients than in controls.

Germline V gene sequence: CDR1 MDHEN, CDR2 SYDVKM. CDR3 size: 13 residues. Trimming removed 6 bases at V and 12 bases at J, with 21 bases between. This receptor was taken from a girl aged 2 to 9 with multiple sclerosis. Sequencing was performed on blood. This chain links TRBV28 with TRBJ2-7; D is possibly TRBD1 (6 bases). CDR3 nucleotides: TGTGCCAGCAGCTCCACGCTTCCGGGACACTCGTACTTC. This sequence encodes CASSSTLPGHSYF.